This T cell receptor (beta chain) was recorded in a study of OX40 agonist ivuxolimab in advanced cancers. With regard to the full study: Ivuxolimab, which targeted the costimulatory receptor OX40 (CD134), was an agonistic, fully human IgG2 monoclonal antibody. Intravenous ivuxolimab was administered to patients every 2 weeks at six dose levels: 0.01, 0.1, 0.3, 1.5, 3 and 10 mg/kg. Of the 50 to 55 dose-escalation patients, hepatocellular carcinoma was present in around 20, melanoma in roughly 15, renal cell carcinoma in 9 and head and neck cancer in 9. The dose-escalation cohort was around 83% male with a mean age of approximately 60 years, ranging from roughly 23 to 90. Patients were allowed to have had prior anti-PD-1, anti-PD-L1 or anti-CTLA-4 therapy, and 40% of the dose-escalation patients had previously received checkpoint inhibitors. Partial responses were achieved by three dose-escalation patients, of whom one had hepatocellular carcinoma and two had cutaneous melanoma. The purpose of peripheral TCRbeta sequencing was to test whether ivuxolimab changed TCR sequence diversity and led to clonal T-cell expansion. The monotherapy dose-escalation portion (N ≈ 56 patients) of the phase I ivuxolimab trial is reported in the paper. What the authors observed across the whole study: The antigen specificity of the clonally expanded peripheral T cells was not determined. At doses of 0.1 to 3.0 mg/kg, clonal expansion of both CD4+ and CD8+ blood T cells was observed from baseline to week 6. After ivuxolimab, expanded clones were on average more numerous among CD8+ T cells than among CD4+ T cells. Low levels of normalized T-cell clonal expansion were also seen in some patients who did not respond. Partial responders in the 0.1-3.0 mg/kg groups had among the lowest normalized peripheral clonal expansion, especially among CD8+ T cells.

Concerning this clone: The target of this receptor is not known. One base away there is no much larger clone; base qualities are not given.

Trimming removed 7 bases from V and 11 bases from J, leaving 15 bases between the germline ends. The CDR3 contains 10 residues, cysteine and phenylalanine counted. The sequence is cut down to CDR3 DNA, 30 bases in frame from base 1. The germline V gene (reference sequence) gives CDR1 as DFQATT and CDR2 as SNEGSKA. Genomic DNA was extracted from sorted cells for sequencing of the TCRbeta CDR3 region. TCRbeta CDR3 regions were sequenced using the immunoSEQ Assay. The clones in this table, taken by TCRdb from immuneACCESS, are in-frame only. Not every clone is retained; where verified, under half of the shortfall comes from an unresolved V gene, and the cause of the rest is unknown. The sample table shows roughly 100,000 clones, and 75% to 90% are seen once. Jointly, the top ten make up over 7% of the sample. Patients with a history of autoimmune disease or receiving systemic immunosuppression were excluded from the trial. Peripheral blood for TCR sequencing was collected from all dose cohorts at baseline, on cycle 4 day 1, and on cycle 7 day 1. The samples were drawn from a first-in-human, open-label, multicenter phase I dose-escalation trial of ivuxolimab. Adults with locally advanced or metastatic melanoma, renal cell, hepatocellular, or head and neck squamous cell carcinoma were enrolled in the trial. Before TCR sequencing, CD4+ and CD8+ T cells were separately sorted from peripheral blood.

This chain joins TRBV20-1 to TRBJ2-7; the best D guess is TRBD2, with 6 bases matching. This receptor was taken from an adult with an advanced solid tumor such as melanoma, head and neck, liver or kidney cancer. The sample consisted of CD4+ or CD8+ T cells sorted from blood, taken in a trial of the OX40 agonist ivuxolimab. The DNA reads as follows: TGCAGTGTAAAAGGGAGGTTAGAGTACTTC. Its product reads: CSVKGRLEYF.